This entry features one TCR beta chain sequence. Residents of about two dozen US areas, aged about 18 to 89 years, made up the participants. CDR3 length equals 16 residues. The V and J ends lost 3 bases and 3 bases, in that order; junction bases with no gene match: 6. Looked up from germline, CDR1 is SGDLS and CDR2 is YYNGEE. The protocol was immunoSEQ multiplex PCR, while the TCRdb copy is restricted to in-frame clones and leaves out a portion. The sample yields under 500,000 clones, around 90% seen once. The data are from a study of blood T cell repertoires in COVID-19. Study-wide context: Material from acute and convalescent COVID-19 was sourced from the United States, Italy and Spain.

V and J are TRBV9 and TRBJ2-1; 10 bases fit TRBD2. This clonotype originated in a woman aged 18 to 35 with acute COVID-19. The material sequenced was PBMCs or T cells enriched from blood (not recorded which). The CDR3 DNA reads TGTGCCAGCAGCGCAGATCGACTAGCGGGCTACAATGAGCAGTTCTTC. Protein sequence: CASSADRLAGYNEQFF.